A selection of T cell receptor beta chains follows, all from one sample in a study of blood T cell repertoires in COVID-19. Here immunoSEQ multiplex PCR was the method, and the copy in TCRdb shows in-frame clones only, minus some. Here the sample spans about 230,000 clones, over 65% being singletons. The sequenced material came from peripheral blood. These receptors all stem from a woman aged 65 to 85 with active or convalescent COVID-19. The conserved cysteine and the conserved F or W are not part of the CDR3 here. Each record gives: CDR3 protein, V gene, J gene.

ASSLRQGPQGYT,TRBV9,TRBJ1-2
ASSSGELF,TRBV12-3/TRBV12-4,TRBJ2-2
ASSPPTGLTDTQY,TRBV3-1/TRBV3-2,TRBJ2-3
ASSIVSRGVEQY,TRBV19,TRBJ2-7
AIRAVMNTEAF,TRBV10-3,TRBJ1-1
ASSLVPGQHNEKLF,TRBV5-1,TRBJ1-4
AISHGTPNYGYT,TRBV10-3,TRBJ1-2
ASSQGFGRGHNTEAF,TRBV4-1,TRBJ1-1
ASSWGAGYNEQF,TRBV18,TRBJ2-1
ASRTGSPYNSPLH,TRBV2,TRBJ1-6
ASSLGQGFTEAF,TRBV7-2,TRBJ1-1
ASSLQIGGTGTDYGYT,TRBV5-1,TRBJ1-2
ASSLNRDSYEQY,TRBV27,TRBJ2-7
SARAGSTQY,TRBV20-1,TRBJ2-3
ASSFGEGNYGYT,TRBV28,TRBJ1-2
ASSLSGTDTQY,TRBV7-7,TRBJ2-3
ASSGSQLNEKLF,TRBV27,TRBJ1-4
ATSRGLAGQGSRF,TRBV15,TRBJ2-1
ASSSGDSSYEQY,TRBV5-1,TRBJ2-7
ASSFGGTGSGNTIY,TRBV6-6,TRBJ1-3
TSSQVPEEVPEGQPQH,TRBV1,TRBJ1-5
ASSPRLAGGIYNEQF,TRBV9,TRBJ2-1
ASSIGLENYNEQF,TRBV19,TRBJ2-1
ASSPLASTYNEQF,TRBV7-3,TRBJ2-1
ATTGTNSYNEQF,TRBV10-3,TRBJ2-1
ASSELAGSTDTQY,TRBV6-4,TRBJ2-3
ASSQRGGETQY,TRBV3-1/TRBV3-2,TRBJ2-5
ASSLHNTGELF,TRBV5-6,TRBJ2-2
ASSRVGGANEKLF,TRBV6-5,TRBJ1-4
AWSPKGAREQY,TRBV30,TRBJ2-7
ASSVALGVLEEKLF,TRBV9,TRBJ1-4
ASSLGLAGGPDTQY,TRBV13,TRBJ2-3
ASSEDRATGELF,TRBV2,TRBJ2-2
ASSFDRGRRYT,TRBV12-3/TRBV12-4,TRBJ1-2
SARTGLTEAF,TRBV29-1,TRBJ1-1
ASRPTGGEGTEAF,TRBV6-2/TRBV6-3,TRBJ1-1
ASSSTPNTGELF,TRBV5-1,TRBJ2-2
ASSLDPVADTQY,TRBV5-6,TRBJ2-3
ASSFPAQGAAYGYT,TRBV28,TRBJ1-2
ASSSRTTGGTEAF,TRBV6-2/TRBV6-3,TRBJ1-1